These 28 T cell receptor beta chains share one sample of origin, sequenced in a study of cytomegalovirus exposure and HLA in healthy donors. The primer mix had 60 Vbeta and 13 Jbeta primers. TCRdb's table, derived via immunoSEQ multiplex PCR, lists solely in-frame clones and lacks some. This sample yields 190,000 or so clones, of which approximately 85% are seen a single time; around 1.4% belongs to the top ten. The sequencing input was PBMCs. Every receptor here comes from a girl under 18 in good health and CMV-seropositive.

This clone was observed once. The rearrangement links TRBV15 to TRBJ2-1, with D perhaps TRBD1 (6 bases). CDR3 length equals 15 residues. Deletions cut 6 bases from V and 4 bases from J, with 16 bases between. CDR1 LNHNV and CDR2 YYDKDF come from the germline V gene (reference sequence). DNA for the CDR3: TGTGCCACCAGAGGTCCAGGGGATTTTTACAATGAGCAGTTCTTC. This codes for CATRGPGDFYNEQFF.

This clone turned up a few times. The rearrangement uses TRBV6-4 and TRBJ2-2; the D is unclear. From germline, CDR1 is MRHNA and CDR2 SNTAGT. CDR3 length equals 14 residues. Deletions cut 7 bases from V and 4 bases from J, with 13 bases between. CDR3 bases: TGTGCCAGCACTCCGACCCCAGGCACCGGGGAGCTGTTTTTT. The encoded protein is CASTPTPGTGELFF.

The chain carries TRBV18 and TRBJ2-2, with no clear D. With 6 bases removed from V and 7 bases from J, the gap between germline ends came to 15 bases. CDR3 length: 14 residues. CDR1 and CDR2 (germline): KGHSH, LQKENI. DNA of the CDR3: TGTGCCAGCTCCCTGACGGGTGAAATCGGGGAGCTGTTTTTT. This encodes CASSLTGEIGELFF.

The chain links TRBV7-2 to TRBJ2-5; 8 nucleotides agree with TRBD2. The CDR3 length is 15 residues. Unmatched junction bases numbered 6, after V lost 1 base and J lost 5 bases. Germline V CDR1 and CDR2: SGHTA, FQGNSA. CDR3 residues: CASSLGTSLRETQYF. CDR3 nucleotide sequence: TGTGCCAGCAGCTTAGGGACTAGCTTAAGGGAGACCCAGTACTTC.

The CDR3 loop is CASSFGLAADTQYF. Written as DNA, the CDR3 is TGTGCCAGCAGTTTTGGACTAGCCGCAGATACGCAGTATTTT. V gene TRBV6-5 combines with J gene TRBJ2-3, with 8 bases matching TRBD2. This CDR3 comprises 14 residues. Germline assignment: CDR1 MNHEY and CDR2 SVGAGI. V shed 4 bases and J 4 bases; nucleotides not matched to a gene: 4.

The rearrangement uses TRBV6-1 and TRBJ2-5, with TRBD1 as a possible D gene (5 bases). The V end lost 7 bases, the J end lost 2 bases, and 11 bases lay between the germline ends. The CDR3 runs to 13 residues. Germline V gene data show CDR1 as MNHNS and CDR2 as SASEGT. Here the CDR3 reads CASTRQKQETQYF. In DNA, the CDR3 is TGTGCCAGCACCCGACAGAAACAAGAGACCCAGTACTTC.

The chain employs TRBV7-9 and TRBJ2-5; TRBD1 matches 7 bases. This CDR3 has 14 residues. The germline V gene has CDR1 SEHNR and CDR2 FQNEAQ (reference sequence). V was clipped by 5 bases and J by 3 bases; unmatched bases: 6. The CDR3 here is CASSPRTGKETQYF. The CDR3 nucleotides read TGTGCCAGCAGCCCCCGGACAGGAAAAGAGACCCAGTACTTC.

The chain links TRBV6-5 to TRBJ2-1; D is unresolved. Between the trimmed V and J ends, which lost 1 base and 0 bases, there was a span of 7 bases. The CDR3 contains 15 residues. From germline, CDR1 is MNHEY and CDR2 SVGAGI. Here the CDR3 reads CASSYFSSSYNEQFF. In DNA, the CDR3 is TGTGCCAGCAGTTACTTTTCTAGCTCCTACAATGAGCAGTTCTTC.

The chain recombines TRBV5-4 with TRBJ2-3; the match to TRBD1 covers 7 bases. Germline V lookup: CDR1 SGHNT, CDR2 YYREEE (reference sequence). V dropped 4 bases and J dropped 2; count of bases not matched to a gene: 10. The CDR3 sequence is 16 residues long. In DNA form, the CDR3 reads TGTGCCAGCAGCCTGGGGGACAGAAAACCCACAGATACGCAGTATTTT. Translated, it gives CASSLGDRKPTDTQYF.

This clone showed up just once. V gene TRBV29-1 combines with J gene TRBJ1-2; D possibly corresponds to TRBD1 (6 bases). The CDR3 is 14 residues long. V lost 0 bases, J lost 8 bases, and 16 bases lay in between. Germline V gene lookup returns CDR1 SQVTM and CDR2 ANQGSEA. Here the CDR3 reads CSVEDRARGEGYTF. The CDR3 DNA follows: TGCAGCGTTGAAGATCGGGCCAGGGGCGAAGGCTACACCTTC.

This rearrangement joins TRBV19 to TRBJ1-5, with 10 bases matching TRBD1. This CDR3 has 14 amino acids. V trimming: 6 bases; J trimming: 10 bases; junction bases outside the gene matches: 9. Per germline, CDR1 LNHDA and CDR2 SQIVND (reference sequence). The CDR3 DNA reads TGTGCCAGTAGGGTGGGACAGGGGAAGGGCCCCCAGCATTTT. Its translation: CASRVGQGKGPQHF.

This rearrangement joins TRBV10-3 to TRBJ2-7, with a weak D call TRBD1 (5 bases). V was trimmed by 6 bases and J by 3 bases, leaving 12 bases between them. Germline CDR1 and CDR2: ENHRY and SYGVKD. The CDR3 spans 13 residues. The DNA for the CDR3 is TGTGCCATCAGACAGACAGCCTACTACGAGCAGTACTTC. This translates into CAIRQTAYYEQYF.

This clone was detected a few times. The chain carries TRBV7-9 and TRBJ1-2; 9 bases fit TRBD1. The CDR3 is 14 amino acids. Germline CDR1 SEHNR, CDR2 FQNEAQ (reference sequence). The V and J ends lost 0 bases and 6 bases, in that order; junction bases with no gene match: 2. The DNA for the CDR3 is TGTGCCAGCAGCTTAGCTGGGACAGGGAATGGCTACACCTTC. Translated: CASSLAGTGNGYTF.

This clone came up a few times. The chain combines TRBV11-3 with TRBJ1-1; TRBD1 is a possible D gene (6 bases). The germline V gene has CDR1 SGHNT and CDR2 YENEEA. The CDR3 is made up of 15 amino acids. Trimming left V 5 bases short and J 6 bases short, with 19 bases between. CDR3 sequence: CASSPTTGTRAEAFF. The CDR3 DNA reads as TGTGCCAGCAGCCCAACCACAGGGACTAGGGCTGAAGCTTTCTTT.

This clone was seen a few times. CDR3 sequence: CASSSGTSTYNEQFF. The CDR3 nucleotides read TGCGCCAGCAGCTCCGGGACTAGTACCTACAATGAGCAGTTCTTC. The rearrangement uses TRBV5-1 and TRBJ2-1; TRBD2 matches 8 bases. The V gene's germline CDR1 is SGHRS and CDR2 YFSETQ. J lost 2 bases, V lost 3 bases, and 4 bases had no gene match. The CDR3 spans 15 residues.

This chain connects TRBV9 to TRBJ1-1; possible D gene TRBD1, 5 bases. V lost 0 bases and J lost 3, with 15 bases in between. The CDR3 extends over 16 amino acids. The germline V gene encodes CDR1 SGDLS and CDR2 YYNGEE. As DNA, the CDR3 is TGTGCCAGCAGCGTAGCTACTGGGTGGGGGGACACTGAAGCTTTCTTT. This codes for CASSVATGWGDTEAFF. Full variable domain (outside the CDR3, taken from reference TRBV9 and TRBJ1-1): DSGVTQTPKHLITATGQRVTLRCSPRSGDLSVYWYQQSLDQGLQFLIQYYNGEERAKGNILERFSAQQFPDLHSELNLSSLELGDSALYFCASSVATGWGDTEAFFGQGTRLTVV.

V usage is TRBV7-9 and J usage is TRBJ1-3, with a tentative D call TRBD1 (5 bases). V was clipped by 7 bases and J by 0 bases, with 10 bases between them. The CDR3 is 14 amino acids. Germline-derived CDR1 and CDR2 are SEHNR and FQNEAQ (reference sequence). The CDR3 region is CASTFRASGNTIYF. CDR3 coding DNA: TGTGCCAGCACATTCAGGGCCTCTGGAAACACCATATATTTT.

The table lists this clone with a count of one. The CDR3 protein is CASSEGLSFPWNEKLFF. The CDR3 nucleotides are TGTGCCAGCAGTGAAGGACTCTCCTTTCCTTGGAATGAAAAACTGTTTTTT. The chain combines TRBV6-1 with TRBJ1-4, with D hard to call. V was shortened by 1 base and J by 5 bases, with 17 bases between the two germline ends. The germline V gene encodes CDR1 MNHNS and CDR2 SASEGT. This CDR3 region has 17 residues.

As regards this clone: The same CDR3 arises from other DNA sequences in this sample as well. The rearrangement joins TRBV19 to TRBJ1-2; no reliable D call. Between the trimmed V and J ends, which lost 10 bases and 4 bases, there was a span of 16 bases. The CDR3 sequence is 13 residues long. CDR1 and CDR2 (germline): LNHDA, SQIVND (reference sequence). The CDR3 DNA is TGTGCCACCGAGGAGAAGGTGGGCTATGGCTACACCTTC. Translation gives CATEEKVGYGYTF.

V is TRBV21-1 and J is TRBJ2-3; the D call TRBD2 from the table was never checked on the DNA. TRBV21-1 is termed a pseudogene. This CDR3 region has 14 residues. For the CDR3, the DNA is TGTGCCAGCAGCGGGGGAGGGGTCACAGATACGCAGTATTTT. Protein sequence: CASSGGGVTDTQYF.

This clone showed up just a few times. The chain carries TRBV5-5 and TRBJ1-1; 8 bases align to TRBD1. The CDR3 runs to 15 residues. The V segment lost 4 bases and the J segment 4 bases; nucleotides outside the gene matches: 9. CDR1 and CDR2 (germline): SGHKS, YYEKEE (reference sequence). DNA of the CDR3: TGTGCCAGCAGCAGACCGACAGGGGTGGGCACTGAAGCTTTCTTT. Protein: CASSRPTGVGTEAFF.

The table lists this clone with a few counts. The chain links TRBV9 to TRBJ2-7; 7 bases are a match to TRBD1. The J segment lost 0 bases and the V segment lost 4 bases, leaving 10 bases of the junction unmatched. The CDR3 length is 16 residues. The germline CDR1 and CDR2 sequences are SGDLS and YYNGEE. The CDR3 loop is CASSPHPGTVSYEQYF. CDR3 bases: TGTGCCAGCAGCCCCCACCCAGGGACAGTCTCCTACGAGCAGTACTTC. Supplemented by reference TRBV9 and TRBJ2-7, the full variable domain reads DSGVTQTPKHLITATGQRVTLRCSPRSGDLSVYWYQQSLDQGLQFLIQYYNGEERAKGNILERFSAQQFPDLHSELNLSSLELGDSALYFCASSPHPGTVSYEQYFGPGTRLTVT.

The chain combines TRBV9 with TRBJ1-6, with 7 positions matching TRBD1. The CDR3 totals 14 residues. Trimming took 3 bases from V and 7 from J; bases not matched to a gene: 4. Germline CDR1 reads SGDLS; CDR2 reads YYNGEE. The CDR3 DNA is TGTGCCAGCAGCGGGTCGGGACAGAATTCACCCCTCCACTTT. Translating gives CASSGSGQNSPLHF. Together with reference TRBV9 and TRBJ1-6, the CDR3 gives the full variable domain: DSGVTQTPKHLITATGQRVTLRCSPRSGDLSVYWYQQSLDQGLQFLIQYYNGEERAKGNILERFSAQQFPDLHSELNLSSLELGDSALYFCASSGSGQNSPLHFGNGTRLTVT.

V is TRBV30 and J is TRBJ2-2, with D possibly matching TRBD1 (5 bases). V dropped 8 bases and J dropped 4 bases, with 17 bases sitting between them. The CDR3 runs 14 residues. Germline values: CDR1 GTSNPN, CDR2 SVGIG (reference sequence). CDR3 nucleotides: TGTGCCAGGACCCCGACAGACCCCACCGGGGAGCTGTTTTTT. Residues: CARTPTDPTGELFF. The full variable domain, with the rest looked up from reference TRBV30 and TRBJ2-2, is SQTIHQWPATLVQPVGSPLSLECTVEGTSNPNLYWYRQAAGRGLQLLFYSVGIGQISSEVPQNLSASRPQDRQFILSSKKLLLSDSGFYLCARTPTDPTGELFFGEGSRLTVL.

For this clone: The sample contains more than one DNA sequence encoding this CDR3. This CDR3 reads CASSQEPGQGGYEQYF. CDR3 nucleotides: TGCGCCAGCAGCCAAGAGCCGGGACAGGGGGGCTACGAGCAGTACTTC. V gene TRBV4-3 combines with J gene TRBJ2-7; 11 bases are shared with TRBD1. V was pared by 0 bases and J by 3 bases, with 4 bases of the junction left unmatched. The CDR3 length is 16 residues. The V gene's germline CDR1 is LGHNA and CDR2 YSLEER.

The gene calls are TRBV7-2 and TRBJ1-3; D perhaps matches TRBD1 (5 bases). Germline V gene lookup returns CDR1 SGHTA and CDR2 FQGNSA. Trimming removed 5 bases from V and 2 bases from J, with 13 bases in between. The CDR3 runs to 15 residues. In DNA form, the CDR3 reads TGTGCCAGCAGCCCACCGGGACTCGCTGGAAACACCATATATTTT. It codes for CASSPPGLAGNTIYF.

This chain links TRBV2 with TRBJ2-5; perhaps TRBD2 as D (6 bases). V lost 9 bases to trimming and J lost 7 bases, with 9 bases between them. The V gene's germline CDR1 is SNHLY and CDR2 FYNNEI. The CDR3 has 10 amino acids. For the CDR3, the DNA is TGTGCCAGTGCGGGGTGGACCCAGTACTTC. Its protein is CASAGWTQYF.

The genes are TRBV4-1 and TRBJ1-2; TRBD1 matches 8 bases. Germline CDR1 reads MGHRA; CDR2 reads YSYEKL. The CDR3 contains 13 residues. Trimming took 4 bases from V and 7 from J; bases not matched to a gene: 5. The CDR3: CASSRQGLSGYTF. The CDR3 DNA reads TGCGCCAGCAGCCGACAGGGGTTGAGTGGCTACACCTTC.